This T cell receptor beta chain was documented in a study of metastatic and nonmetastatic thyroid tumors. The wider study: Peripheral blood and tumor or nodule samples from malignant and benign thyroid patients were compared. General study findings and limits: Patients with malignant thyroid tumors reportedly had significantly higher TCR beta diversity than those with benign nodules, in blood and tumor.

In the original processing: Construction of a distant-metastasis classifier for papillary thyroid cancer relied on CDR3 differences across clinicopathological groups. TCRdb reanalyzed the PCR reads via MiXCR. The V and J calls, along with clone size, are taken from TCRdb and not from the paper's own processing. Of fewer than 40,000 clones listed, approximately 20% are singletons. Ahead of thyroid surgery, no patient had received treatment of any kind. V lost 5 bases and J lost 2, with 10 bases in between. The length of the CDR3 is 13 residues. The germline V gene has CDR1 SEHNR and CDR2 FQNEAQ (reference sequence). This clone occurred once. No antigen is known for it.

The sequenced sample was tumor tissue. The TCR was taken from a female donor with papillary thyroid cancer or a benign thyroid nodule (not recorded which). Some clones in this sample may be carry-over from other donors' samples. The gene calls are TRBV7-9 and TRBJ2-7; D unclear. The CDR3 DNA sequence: TGTGCCAGCAGCCCTTTAGAGCCCTACGAGCAGTACTTC. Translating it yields CASSPLEPYEQYF.